The rows below give T cell receptor beta chains drawn from one sample of a study of shared clonotypes between healthy human individuals. Here immunoSEQ multiplex PCR was the method, and the copy in TCRdb shows in-frame clones only, minus some. The sample lists some 2,500,000 clones, under 95% occurring once. Sequencing was performed on naive CD4+ T cells from PBMCs. The receptors shown here come from a man aged 18 to 30 in good health. Some clones in this sample may be carry-over from other donors' samples. The CDR3 runs from the conserved cysteine through the conserved F or W. A D gene is named only where the DNA matches it firmly.

CDR3 protein: CASSLRPMGTGELFF; V gene: TRBV11-2; D gene: NA; J gene: TRBJ2-2
CDR3 protein: CASRTETKPFF; V gene: TRBV2; D gene: NA; J gene: TRBJ2-1
CDR3 protein: CASSPDRGAGANVLTF; V gene: TRBV28; D gene: NA; J gene: TRBJ2-6
CDR3 protein: CASRSGTAKNIQYF; V gene: TRBV5-5; D gene: NA; J gene: TRBJ2-4
CDR3 protein: CASSGGGGRLGGELFF; V gene: TRBV9; D gene: TRBD2; J gene: TRBJ2-2
CDR3 protein: CASSRVRSGELFF; V gene: TRBV10-1; D gene: NA; J gene: TRBJ2-2
CDR3 protein: CASSLDRGGYNEQFF; V gene: TRBV18; D gene: TRBD1; J gene: TRBJ2-1
CDR3 protein: CASSPGTEAFF; V gene: TRBV18; D gene: NA; J gene: TRBJ1-1
CDR3 protein: CATRGGFNSPLHF; V gene: TRBV28; D gene: NA; J gene: TRBJ1-6
CDR3 protein: CASSSIAGITDTQYF; V gene: TRBV5-1; D gene: TRBD2; J gene: TRBJ2-3
CDR3 protein: CASSLGGALNTEAFF; V gene: TRBV7-2; D gene: NA; J gene: TRBJ1-1
CDR3 protein: CAWATGVATEAFF; V gene: TRBV30; D gene: TRBD1; J gene: TRBJ1-1
CDR3 protein: CASSYSMNTEAFF; V gene: TRBV7-2; D gene: NA; J gene: TRBJ1-1
CDR3 protein: CASSSGQPGNTIYF; V gene: TRBV11-2; D gene: TRBD1; J gene: TRBJ1-3
CDR3 protein: CASSYSSLDEQYF; V gene: TRBV6-5; D gene: NA; J gene: TRBJ2-7
CDR3 protein: CASSIGGTRTGELFF; V gene: TRBV19; D gene: NA; J gene: TRBJ2-2
CDR3 protein: CASSPRQASYNEQFF; V gene: TRBV11-3; D gene: NA; J gene: TRBJ2-1
CDR3 protein: CASRVGGDREETQYF; V gene: TRBV5-4; D gene: TRBD1; J gene: TRBJ2-5
CDR3 protein: CASRGDRPSTEAFF; V gene: TRBV19; D gene: NA; J gene: TRBJ1-1
CDR3 protein: CASSDPGIAKSYEQYF; V gene: TRBV2; D gene: NA; J gene: TRBJ2-7
CDR3 protein: CASSVAWNTGELFF; V gene: TRBV7-2; D gene: NA; J gene: TRBJ2-2
CDR3 protein: CASSPDPQSNYGYTF; V gene: TRBV5-1; D gene: NA; J gene: TRBJ1-2
CDR3 protein: CASSLPRLAGSTDTQYF; V gene: TRBV5-1; D gene: TRBD2; J gene: TRBJ2-3
CDR3 protein: CATDGYTF; V gene: TRBV19; D gene: NA; J gene: TRBJ1-2
CDR3 protein: CASSRGTSEATNEQFF; V gene: TRBV4-2; D gene: TRBD2; J gene: TRBJ2-1
CDR3 protein: CASRLTLLHSRREQYF; V gene: TRBV27; D gene: NA; J gene: TRBJ2-7
CDR3 protein: CASSIVAGASYQPQHF; V gene: TRBV19; D gene: NA; J gene: TRBJ1-5
CDR3 protein: CATSRAKETGAAGEQYF; V gene: TRBV15; D gene: TRBD1; J gene: TRBJ2-7
CDR3 protein: CAWSVGQGNSPLHF; V gene: TRBV30; D gene: TRBD1; J gene: TRBJ1-6
CDR3 protein: CASSLGGAVGVTGELFF; V gene: TRBV5-1; D gene: NA; J gene: TRBJ2-2
CDR3 protein: CASSSGLAVSYNEQFF; V gene: TRBV7-2; D gene: TRBD2; J gene: TRBJ2-1
CDR3 protein: CATSHTSGGRDEQFF; V gene: TRBV15; D gene: TRBD2; J gene: TRBJ2-1
CDR3 protein: CASSASDVGNTEAFF; V gene: TRBV6-1; D gene: NA; J gene: TRBJ1-1
CDR3 protein: CASSSIAREAYEQYF; V gene: TRBV7-2; D gene: TRBD2; J gene: TRBJ2-7
CDR3 protein: CASNMKGYDTEAFF; V gene: TRBV27; D gene: NA; J gene: TRBJ1-1
CDR3 protein: CASSWGLTSTDTQYF; V gene: TRBV7-2; D gene: NA; J gene: TRBJ2-3
CDR3 protein: CASSLVIAAGNGEQYF; V gene: TRBV7-2; D gene: NA; J gene: TRBJ2-7
CDR3 protein: CASSLAQGLNTEAFF; V gene: TRBV7-2; D gene: NA; J gene: TRBJ1-1
CDR3 protein: CASSPGTTYNEQFF; V gene: TRBV2; D gene: NA; J gene: TRBJ2-1
CDR3 protein: CASSYRWTESNQPQHF; V gene: TRBV6-6; D gene: NA; J gene: TRBJ1-5